The sequence of this TCR beta chain was determined in a study of shared clonotypes between healthy human individuals. Concerning this clone itself: No antigen is known for it.

Here immunoSEQ multiplex PCR was the method, and the copy in TCRdb shows in-frame clones only, minus some. The sample has over a million clones, 98% seen once. The CDR3 totals 20 residues. V lost 1 base, J lost 0 bases, and 23 bases lay in between. From germline, CDR1 is KGHSH and CDR2 LQKENI. Whole-study results and caveats: Apart from blood, nothing was sampled; tissue repertoires likely differ. Represented diversity, genetic and exposure-history alike, was limited by few donors.

Nashville, Tennessee was home to all donors, each a Caucasian adult. The chain employs TRBV18 and TRBJ2-3, with D perhaps TRBD2 (6 bases). The sequenced material came from naive CD4+ T cells sorted from blood. Specified subset: CD45RA+ positively selected. The TCR originated in a man aged 30-40 years in good health. The CDR3, as DNA: TGTGCCAGCTCACCACTAAGTGCTAGCGCGAGACAAACTAGCACAGATACGCAGTATTTT. This translates into CASSPLSASARQTSTDTQYF. The complete variable domain, with remaining parts taken from reference TRBV18 and TRBJ2-3, reads NAGVMQNPRHLVRRRGQEARLRCSPMKGHSHVYWYRQLPEEGLKFMVYLQKENIIDESGMPKERFSAEFPKEGPSILRIQQVVRGDSAAYFCASSPLSASARQTSTDTQYFGPGTRLTVL.